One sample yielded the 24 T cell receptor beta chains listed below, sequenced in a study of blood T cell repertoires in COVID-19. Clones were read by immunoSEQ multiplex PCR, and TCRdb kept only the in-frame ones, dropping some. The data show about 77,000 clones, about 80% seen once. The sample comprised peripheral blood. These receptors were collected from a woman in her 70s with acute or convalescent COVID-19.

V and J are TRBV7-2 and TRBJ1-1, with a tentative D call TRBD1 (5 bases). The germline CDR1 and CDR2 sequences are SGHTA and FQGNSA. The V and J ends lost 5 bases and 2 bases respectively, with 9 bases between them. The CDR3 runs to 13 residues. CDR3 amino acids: CASSLTDNTEAFF. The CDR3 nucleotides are TGTGCCAGCAGCCTGACAGATAACACTGAAGCTTTCTTT.

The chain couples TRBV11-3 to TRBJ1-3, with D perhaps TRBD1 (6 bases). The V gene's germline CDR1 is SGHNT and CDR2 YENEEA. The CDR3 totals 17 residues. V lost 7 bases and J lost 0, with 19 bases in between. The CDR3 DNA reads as TGTGCCAGCACTACCCGGGACACAACTCGCTCTGGAAACACCATATATTTT. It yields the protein CASTTRDTTRSGNTIYF.

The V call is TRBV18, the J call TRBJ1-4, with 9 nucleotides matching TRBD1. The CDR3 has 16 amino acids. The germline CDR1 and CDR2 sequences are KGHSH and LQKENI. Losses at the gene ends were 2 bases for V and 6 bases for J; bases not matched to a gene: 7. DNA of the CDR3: TGTGCCAGCTCACCATCGACCGGGACAGGGCATGAAAAACTGTTTTTT. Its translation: CASSPSTGTGHEKLFF.

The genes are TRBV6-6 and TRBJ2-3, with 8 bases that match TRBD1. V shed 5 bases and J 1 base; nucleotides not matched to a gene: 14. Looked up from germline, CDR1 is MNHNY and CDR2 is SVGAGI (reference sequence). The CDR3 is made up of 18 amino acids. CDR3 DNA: TGTGCCAGCAGTCCCTCATTCCCGGACAGGGATCGCACAGATACGCAGTATTTT. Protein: CASSPSFPDRDRTDTQYF.

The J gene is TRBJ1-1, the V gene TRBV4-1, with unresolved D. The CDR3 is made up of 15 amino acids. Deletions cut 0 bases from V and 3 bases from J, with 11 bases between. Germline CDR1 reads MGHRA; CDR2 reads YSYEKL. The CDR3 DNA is TGCGCCAGCAGCCAAGATCGGACGGGGTACACTGAAGCTTTCTTT. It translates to CASSQDRTGYTEAFF.

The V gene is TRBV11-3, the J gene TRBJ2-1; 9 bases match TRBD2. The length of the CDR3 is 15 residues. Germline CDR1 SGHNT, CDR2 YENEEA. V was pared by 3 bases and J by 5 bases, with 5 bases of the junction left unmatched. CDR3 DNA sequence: TGTGCCAGCAGCTTCGGCGGGGGGGCCCACAATGAGCAGTTCTTC. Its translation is CASSFGGGAHNEQFF.

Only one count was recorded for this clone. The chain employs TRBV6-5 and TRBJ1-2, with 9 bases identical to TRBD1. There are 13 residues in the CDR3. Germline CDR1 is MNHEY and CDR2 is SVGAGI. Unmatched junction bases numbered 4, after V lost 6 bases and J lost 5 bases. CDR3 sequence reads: CASSDGTGYGYTF. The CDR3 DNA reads TGTGCCAGCAGCGACGGGACAGGGTATGGCTACACCTTC.

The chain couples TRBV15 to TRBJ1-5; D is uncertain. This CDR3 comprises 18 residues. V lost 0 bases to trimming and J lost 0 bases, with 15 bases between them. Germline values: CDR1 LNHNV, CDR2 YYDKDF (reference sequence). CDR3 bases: TGTGCCACCAGCAGAGATAGATTCCAGGTCAATAGCAATCAGCCCCAGCATTTT. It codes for CATSRDRFQVNSNQPQHF.

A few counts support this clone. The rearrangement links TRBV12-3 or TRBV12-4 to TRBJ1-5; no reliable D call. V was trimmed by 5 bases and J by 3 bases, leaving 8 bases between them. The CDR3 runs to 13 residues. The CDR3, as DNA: TGTGCCAGCAGTCCCGGGATCAATCAGCCCCAGCATTTT. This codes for CASSPGINQPQHF.

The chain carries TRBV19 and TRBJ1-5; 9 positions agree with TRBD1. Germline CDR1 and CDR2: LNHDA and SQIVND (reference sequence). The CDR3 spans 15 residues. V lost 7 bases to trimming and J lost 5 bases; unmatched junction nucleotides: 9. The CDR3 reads CASNHRRDRDQPQHF. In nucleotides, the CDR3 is TGTGCCAGTAACCATCGGCGGGACAGGGATCAGCCCCAGCATTTT.

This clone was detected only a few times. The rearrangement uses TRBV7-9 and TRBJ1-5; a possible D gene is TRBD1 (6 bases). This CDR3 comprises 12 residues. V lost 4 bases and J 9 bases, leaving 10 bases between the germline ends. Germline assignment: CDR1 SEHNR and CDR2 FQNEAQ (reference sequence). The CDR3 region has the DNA TGTGCCAGCAGCTCTACACAGGGGCCCCAGCATTTT. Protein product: CASSSTQGPQHF.

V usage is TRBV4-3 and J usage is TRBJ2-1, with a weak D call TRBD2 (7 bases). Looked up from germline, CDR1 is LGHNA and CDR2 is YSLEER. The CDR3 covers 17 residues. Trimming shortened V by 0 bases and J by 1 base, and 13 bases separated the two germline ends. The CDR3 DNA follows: TGCGCCAGCAGCCAAGATTGGGGAGGGGGTTCCTACAATGAGCAGTTCTTC. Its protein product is CASSQDWGGGSYNEQFF.

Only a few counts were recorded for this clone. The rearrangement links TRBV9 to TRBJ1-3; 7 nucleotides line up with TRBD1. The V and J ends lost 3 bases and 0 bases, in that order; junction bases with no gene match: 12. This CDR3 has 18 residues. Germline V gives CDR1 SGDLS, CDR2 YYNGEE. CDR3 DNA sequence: TGTGCCAGCAGCGGTAGAGGTCGGACAGGCGTCTCTGGAAACACCATATATTTT. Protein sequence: CASSGRGRTGVSGNTIYF.

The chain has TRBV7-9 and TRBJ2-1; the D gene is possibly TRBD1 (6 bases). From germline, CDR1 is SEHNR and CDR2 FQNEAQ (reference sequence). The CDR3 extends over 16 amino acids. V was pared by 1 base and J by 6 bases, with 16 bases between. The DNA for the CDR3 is TGTGCCAGCAGCTTAGGGGCAGGGGAAGAGGGCAATGAGCAGTTCTTC. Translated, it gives CASSLGAGEEGNEQFF.

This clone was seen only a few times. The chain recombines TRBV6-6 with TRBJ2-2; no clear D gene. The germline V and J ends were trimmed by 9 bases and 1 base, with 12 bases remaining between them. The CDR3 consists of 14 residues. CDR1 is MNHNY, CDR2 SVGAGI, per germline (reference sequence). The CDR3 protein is CASADIWNTGELFF. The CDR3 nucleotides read TGTGCCAGTGCCGACATCTGGAACACCGGGGAGCTGTTTTTT.

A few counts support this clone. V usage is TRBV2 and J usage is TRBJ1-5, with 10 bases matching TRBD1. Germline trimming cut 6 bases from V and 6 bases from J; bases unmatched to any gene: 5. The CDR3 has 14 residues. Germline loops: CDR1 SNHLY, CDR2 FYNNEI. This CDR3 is CASRPGQGTQPQHF. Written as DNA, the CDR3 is TGTGCCAGCAGGCCGGGACAGGGGACTCAGCCCCAGCATTTT.

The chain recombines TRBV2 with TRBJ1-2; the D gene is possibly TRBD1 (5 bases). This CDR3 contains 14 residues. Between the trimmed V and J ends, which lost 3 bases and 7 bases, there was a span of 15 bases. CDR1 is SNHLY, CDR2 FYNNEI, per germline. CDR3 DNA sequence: TGTGCCAGCAGTGATGTCGCGGGGCAGGGTGGCTACACCTTC. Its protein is CASSDVAGQGGYTF.

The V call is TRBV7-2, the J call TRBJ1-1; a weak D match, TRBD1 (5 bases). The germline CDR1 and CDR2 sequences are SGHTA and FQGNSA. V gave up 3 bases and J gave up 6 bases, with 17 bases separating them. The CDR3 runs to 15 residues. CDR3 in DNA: TGTGCCAGCAGCTTTTCCTTGGCAGGGAGGGCTGAAGCTTTCTTT. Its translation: CASSFSLAGRAEAFF.

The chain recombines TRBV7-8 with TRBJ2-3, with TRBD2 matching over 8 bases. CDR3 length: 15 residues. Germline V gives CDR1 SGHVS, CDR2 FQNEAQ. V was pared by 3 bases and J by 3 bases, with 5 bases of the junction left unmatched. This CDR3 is CASSFVGGGTDTQYF. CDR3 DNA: TGTGCCAGCAGCTTTGTCGGCGGGGGGACAGATACGCAGTATTTT.

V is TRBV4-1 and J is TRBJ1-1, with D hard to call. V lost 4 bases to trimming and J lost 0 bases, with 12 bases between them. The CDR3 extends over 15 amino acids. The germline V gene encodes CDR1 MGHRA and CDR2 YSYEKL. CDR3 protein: CASSPRPGLNTEAFF. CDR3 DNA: TGCGCCAGCAGCCCGCGCCCAGGCCTGAACACTGAAGCTTTCTTT.

This CDR3 reads CAIEAGSTYNEQFF. Here the CDR3 DNA reads TGTGCCATAGAGGCGGGGTCAACCTACAATGAGCAGTTCTTC. V usage is TRBV6-5 and J usage is TRBJ2-1; perhaps TRBD2 as D (6 bases). The length of the CDR3 is 14 residues. With 10 bases removed from V and 2 bases from J, the gap between germline ends came to 15 bases. Germline V gene lookup returns CDR1 MNHEY and CDR2 SVGAGI.

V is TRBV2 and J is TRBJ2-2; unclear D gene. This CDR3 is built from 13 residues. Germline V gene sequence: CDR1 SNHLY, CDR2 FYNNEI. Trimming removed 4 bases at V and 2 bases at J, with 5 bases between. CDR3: CASSVLNTGELFF. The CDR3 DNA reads TGTGCCAGCAGTGTCTTAAACACCGGGGAGCTGTTTTTT.

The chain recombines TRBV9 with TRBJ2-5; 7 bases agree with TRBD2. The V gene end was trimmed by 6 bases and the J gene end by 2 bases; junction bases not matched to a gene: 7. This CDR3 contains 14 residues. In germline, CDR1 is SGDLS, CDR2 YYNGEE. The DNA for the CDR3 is TGTGCCAGCAACCAGAAGGGACTACAAGAGACCCAGTACTTC. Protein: CASNQKGLQETQYF.

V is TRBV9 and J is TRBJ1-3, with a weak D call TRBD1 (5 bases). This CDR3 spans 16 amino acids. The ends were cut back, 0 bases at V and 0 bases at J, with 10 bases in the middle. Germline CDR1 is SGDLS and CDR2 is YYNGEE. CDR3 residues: CASSVASGFSGNTIYF. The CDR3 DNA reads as TGTGCCAGCAGCGTAGCTTCAGGGTTCTCTGGAAACACCATATATTTT.